The present TCR beta chain was sequenced within a study of blood T cells in healthy people across ages. This CDR3 region has 17 residues. Trimming took 4 bases from V and 5 from J; bases not matched to a gene: 17. From germline, CDR1 is SGHRS and CDR2 YFSETQ. Through a sample-barcoded 5' primer and a J-beta primer mix, a second PCR was run for roughly 6 to 11 cycles. TCRdb recomputed calls from the 5' RACE reads with MiXCR, one row per CDR3 protein. The top ten clones hold about 0.8% of a sample with more than 900,000 distinct CDR3 sequences, approximately 26% of them seen once. This same sample was also part of a study on T cells of mothers and their children.

This receptor was identified in a girl aged 2 to 9 in good health. Sequencing was done on a sample of blood. V usage is TRBV5-1 and J usage is TRBJ2-7; 8 nucleotides match TRBD2. CDR3 region: CASSRTGPGLVFHEQYF. The CDR3 DNA follows: TGCGCCAGCAGCCGTACTGGGCCGGGACTAGTGTTCCACGAGCAGTACTTC.